These 31 T cell receptor beta chains were all obtained from the same sample, sequenced in a study of blood T cell repertoires in COVID-19. Some clones are missing from TCRdb's copy, which holds only in-frame ones; the method was immunoSEQ multiplex PCR. The sample has under 55,000 clones, less than 90% seen once. Sequencing was done on a sample of peripheral blood. The source is a human donor in a cohort sampled during active COVID-19.

V gene TRBV24-1 combines with J gene TRBJ2-1, with 11 bases fitting TRBD2. J gave up 9 bases and V 4 bases, and 7 bases lay outside the gene matches. The CDR3 length is 15 residues. Germline V lookup: CDR1 KGHDR, CDR2 SFDVKD. The CDR3 spells CATSDALAGGSEQFF. CDR3 coding DNA: TGTGCCACCAGTGACGCCCTAGCGGGGGGTAGTGAGCAGTTCTTC.

The J gene is TRBJ2-1, the V gene TRBV12-3 or TRBV12-4, with no clear D. V shed 7 bases and J shed 8 bases, with 6 bases lying between them. CDR3 size: 10 residues. The CDR3, as DNA: TGTGCCAGCATGGGCTATGAGCAGTTCTTC. It codes for CASMGYEQFF.

This sequence joins TRBV19 and TRBJ1-5, with 12 bases aligning to TRBD1. The CDR3 sequence is 17 residues long. With 5 bases clipped from V and 1 base from J, the junction kept 6 bases outside the gene matches. CDR1 is LNHDA, CDR2 SQIVND, per germline (reference sequence). CDR3 bases: TGTGCCAGTAGTTCCGGGACAGGGGGCGAAAGCAATCAGCCCCAGCATTTT. Its translation is CASSSGTGGESNQPQHF.

V usage is TRBV28 and J usage is TRBJ1-1, with 9 bases identical to TRBD1. The CDR3 covers 15 residues. V shed 4 bases, J shed 1 base, and the junction held 4 bases outside the gene matches. Germline loops: CDR1 MDHEN, CDR2 SYDVKM. The CDR3 is CASSWTGVRNTEAFF. CDR3 DNA: TGTGCCAGCAGTTGGACAGGGGTCCGGAACACTGAAGCTTTCTTT.

The chain's CDR3 is CASSSITGRVRSYNEQFF. CDR3 coding DNA: TGCGCCAGCAGCTCCATAACAGGTCGGGTTCGCTCCTACAATGAGCAGTTCTTC. V gene TRBV5-1 combines with J gene TRBJ2-1; TRBD1 might be the D (5 bases). This CDR3 comprises 18 residues. Per germline, CDR1 SGHRS and CDR2 YFSETQ. The V and J ends lost 3 bases and 0 bases respectively, with 19 bases between them.

This clone has just one count. The chain couples TRBV6-1 to TRBJ1-2; a possible D gene is TRBD1 (5 bases). CDR1 and CDR2 (germline): MNHNS, SASEGT. This CDR3 spans 14 amino acids. The V gene lost 2 bases and the J gene lost 7 bases, with 14 bases spanning the gap. The CDR3 spells CASSESGGIGGYTF. The CDR3 DNA reads as TGTGCCAGCAGTGAAAGTGGGGGGATAGGTGGCTACACCTTC.

V usage is TRBV7-9 and J usage is TRBJ1-1; D gene unclear. CDR1 SEHNR and CDR2 FQNEAQ come from the germline V gene (reference sequence). Trimming took off 4 bases at V and 1 base at J, with 13 bases between the two ends. This CDR3 is 15 amino acids long. CDR3 DNA: TGTGCCAGCAGCTACGATGGGCAGTCGAACACTGAAGCTTTCTTT. Amino acid sequence: CASSYDGQSNTEAFF. Looking up the rest from reference TRBV7-9 and TRBJ1-1 gives the full variable domain: DTGVSQNPRHKITKRGQNVTFRCDPISEHNRLYWYRQTLGQGPEFLTYFQNEAQLEKSRLLSDRFSAERPKGSFSTLEIQRTEQGDSAMYLCASSYDGQSNTEAFFGQGTRLTVV.

The chain joins TRBV10-1 to TRBJ1-1, with TRBD1 identical over 9 bases. CDR1 is WNHNN, CDR2 SYGVQD, per germline (reference sequence). The CDR3 is 14 residues long. The J segment lost 10 bases and the V segment lost 2 bases, leaving 8 bases of the junction unmatched. CDR3: CASSEDGTGRRAFF. The CDR3 nucleotides are TGCGCCAGCAGTGAGGACGGGACAGGGAGGCGAGCTTTCTTT.

About this clone itself: One end of the junction does not line up with germline, which may come from a read error. The chain has TRBV3-1 (or the pseudogene TRBV3-2) and TRBJ2-5; D uncertain. Germline CDR1 and CDR2: LGHDT and YNNKEL (reference sequence). This CDR3 region has 15 residues. CDR3 in DNA: TGTGCCAGCAGCCAAGGGAGACCTACCCAAGGGACCCAGTACTTC. This codes for CASSQGRPTQGTQYF.

The J gene is TRBJ1-1, the V gene TRBV4-1; D gene ambiguous. The ends were cut back, 4 bases at V and 6 bases at J, with 12 bases in the middle. This CDR3 has 13 amino acids. CDR1 and CDR2 (germline): MGHRA, YSYEKL. Here the CDR3 DNA reads TGCGCCAGCAGCCCTCGGACCGGGGCTGAAGCTTTCTTT. It specifies CASSPRTGAEAFF.

The chain has TRBV7-2 and TRBJ2-5, with a tentative D call TRBD1 (6 bases). Germline V CDR1 and CDR2: SGHTA, FQGNSA. Trimming shortened V by 4 bases and J by 2 bases, and 11 bases separated the two germline ends. This CDR3 comprises 14 residues. Here the CDR3 reads CASSSWTEQETQYF. CDR3 in DNA: TGTGCCAGCAGCTCTTGGACAGAGCAAGAGACCCAGTACTTC. The full variable domain, with the rest looked up from reference TRBV7-2 and TRBJ2-5, is GAGVSQSPSNKVTEKGKDVELRCDPISGHTALYWYRQSLGQGLEFLIYFQGNSAPDKSGLPSDRFSAERTGGSVSTLTIQRTQQEDSAVYLCASSSWTEQETQYFGPGTRLLVL.

The chain employs TRBV2 and TRBJ2-5; 9 nucleotides align to TRBD1. V dropped 3 bases and J dropped 3; count of bases not matched to a gene: 11. Per the germline V gene, CDR1 is SNHLY and CDR2 is FYNNEI. This CDR3 comprises 17 residues. In DNA, the CDR3 is TGTGCCAGCAGTGAGGGTACAGGGGGCCTAGTGAAAGAGACCCAGTACTTC. Its protein is CASSEGTGGLVKETQYF.

The rearrangement uses TRBV19 and TRBJ1-2; 10 bases are a match to TRBD1. Germline V gives CDR1 LNHDA, CDR2 SQIVND (reference sequence). The ends lost 4 bases at V and 3 bases at J; junction bases unmatched: 5. The CDR3 length is 15 residues. CDR3 loop: CASSTRDRGDYGYTF. CDR3 coding DNA: TGTGCCAGTAGTACCCGGGACAGGGGTGACTATGGCTACACCTTC.

The V gene is TRBV11-2, the J gene TRBJ1-2, with 12 nucleotides matching TRBD1. This CDR3 comprises 19 residues. CDR1 and CDR2 (germline): SGHAT, FQNNGV. The trim removed 2 bases at V and 2 bases at J, leaving 12 bases unmatched. The CDR3 region is CASSLRDRGPNNPNYGYTF. In DNA, the CDR3 is TGTGCCAGCAGCTTAAGGGACAGGGGGCCAAACAATCCGAACTATGGCTACACCTTC.

V is TRBV5-1 and J is TRBJ2-3, with 10 positions matching TRBD2. CDR1 SGHRS and CDR2 YFSETQ come from the germline V gene. This CDR3 contains 18 residues. With 0 bases clipped from V and 0 bases from J, the junction kept 7 bases outside the gene matches. This chain's CDR3 is CASSLVASGGPSTDTQYF. DNA for the CDR3: TGCGCCAGCAGCTTGGTGGCTAGCGGGGGTCCTAGCACAGATACGCAGTATTTT.

The chain is built from TRBV4-3 and TRBJ2-7; D is unclear. The CDR3 extends over 14 amino acids. Trimming pared 0 bases from V and 4 bases from J, leaving 10 bases between. CDR1 and CDR2 (germline): LGHNA, YSLEER. The chain's CDR3 is CASSQDRSYYEQYF. The CDR3 DNA sequence: TGCGCCAGCAGCCAAGACAGGTCATATTACGAGCAGTACTTC.

The J gene is TRBJ1-1, the V gene TRBV20-1; D is perhaps TRBD1 (5 bases). V lost 3 bases and J 5 bases, leaving 16 bases between the germline ends. The germline CDR1 and CDR2 sequences are DFQATT and SNEGSKA (reference sequence). CDR3 length equals 14 residues. The CDR3 region has the DNA TGCAGTGCTAGTTGGGAGGGGCGAGGGACTGAAGCTTTCTTT. This gives the protein CSASWEGRGTEAFF.

Remarks on this clone: Other nucleotide sequences from this sample produce the same CDR3. This rearrangement joins TRBV6-2 or TRBV6-3 to TRBJ1-2; D uncertain. Germline V gene lookup returns CDR1 MNHEY and CDR2 SVGEGT. Trimming stripped 0 bases from V and 7 bases from J, with 6 bases between. CDR3 length: 12 amino acids. The DNA for the CDR3 is TGTGCCAGCAGTTACTCTTCGGGTGGCTACACCTTC. It yields the protein CASSYSSGGYTF.

V and J are TRBV13 and TRBJ2-3; D unresolved. Germline loops: CDR1 PRHDT, CDR2 FYEKMQ (reference sequence). V lost 2 bases and J 0 bases, leaving 9 bases between the germline ends. The CDR3 has 15 amino acids. CDR3 sequence (DNA): TGTGCCAGCAGCTTATACAGCTCTAGCACAGATACGCAGTATTTT. Translation gives CASSLYSSSTDTQYF. Variable domain in full (rest from reference TRBV13 and TRBJ2-3): AAGVIQSPRHLIKEKRETATLKCYPIPRHDTVYWYQQGPGQDPQFLISFYEKMQSDKGSIPDRFSAQQFSDYHSELNMSSLELGDSALYFCASSLYSSSTDTQYFGPGTRLTVL.

The chain joins TRBV6-2 or TRBV6-3 to TRBJ1-2; no clear D gene. Germline values: CDR1 MNHEY, CDR2 SVGEGT. The CDR3 extends over 13 amino acids. V dropped 6 bases and J dropped 6 bases, with 14 bases sitting between them. CDR3 bases: TGTGCCAGCAGCAAACTCCAGGTAGATGGCTACACCTTC. This codes for CASSKLQVDGYTF.

The V call is TRBV28, the J call TRBJ1-2; D remains ambiguous. V gave up 5 bases and J gave up 2 bases, with 12 bases separating them. The V gene's germline CDR1 is MDHEN and CDR2 SYDVKM. The CDR3 length is 14 residues. The CDR3: CASSPSPMNYGYTF. DNA for the CDR3: TGTGCCAGCAGTCCCTCCCCTATGAACTATGGCTACACCTTC.

This chain joins TRBV5-1 and TRBJ2-7; weak D call: TRBD1 (6 bases). Germline assignment: CDR1 SGHRS and CDR2 YFSETQ. With 0 bases removed from V and 3 bases from J, the gap between germline ends came to 10 bases. This CDR3 region has 14 residues. CDR3 coding DNA: TGCGCCAGCAGCTTGGACAGGGACCTCTACGAGCAGTACTTC. Translated: CASSLDRDLYEQYF.

CDR3 coding DNA: TGCGCCAGCAGCCAAAGCCTTGGACAGGGGGCGGACGAGCAGTACTTC. Residues: CASSQSLGQGADEQYF. The chain joins TRBV4-1 to TRBJ2-7; 11 bases are shared with TRBD1. The V gene end was trimmed by 2 bases and the J gene end by 5 bases; junction bases not matched to a gene: 8. The germline gives CDR1 MGHRA, CDR2 YSYEKL. The length of the CDR3 is 16 residues.

This rearrangement joins TRBV24-1 to TRBJ2-3; TRBD1 matches 10 bases. The CDR3 is 14 residues long. In germline, CDR1 is KGHDR, CDR2 SFDVKD. V dropped 3 bases and J dropped 6; count of bases not matched to a gene: 2. The CDR3, as DNA: TGTGCCACCAGTGATGGGACAGGGGTGGATACGCAGTATTTT. As protein: CATSDGTGVDTQYF.

The gene calls are TRBV7-2 and TRBJ2-5; D is undetermined. The CDR3 is made up of 16 amino acids. Trimming left V 1 base short and J 0 bases short, with 12 bases between. Germline V gene data show CDR1 as SGHTA and CDR2 as FQGNSA. The CDR3 DNA sequence: TGTGCCAGCAGCTTAGGGCAGGCTAAATACCAAGAGACCCAGTACTTC. Residues: CASSLGQAKYQETQYF.

The chain joins TRBV12-3 or TRBV12-4 to TRBJ1-2, with D tentatively TRBD1 (6 bases). The CDR3 covers 13 residues. Trimming pared 4 bases from V and 4 bases from J, leaving 10 bases between. This chain's CDR3 is CASSSRGFYGYTF. DNA for the CDR3: TGTGCCAGCAGTTCCAGGGGATTCTATGGCTACACCTTC.

The chain joins TRBV3-1 (or the pseudogene TRBV3-2) to TRBJ1-1; possible D gene TRBD1, 6 bases. V gave up 1 base and J gave up 12 bases, with 21 bases separating them. CDR1 and CDR2 (germline): LGHDT, YNNKEL (reference sequence). This CDR3 spans 15 amino acids. The CDR3 reads CASSQGTLRGSSTFF. The CDR3 bases are TGTGCCAGCAGCCAAGGGACTCTCAGGGGTTCTTCTACTTTCTTT.

The chain carries TRBV27 and TRBJ1-3, with D possibly TRBD1 on 5 matching bases. The length of the CDR3 is 17 residues. Between the trimmed V and J ends, which lost 0 bases and 0 bases, there was a span of 12 bases. Germline V CDR1 and CDR2: MNHEY, SMNVEV (reference sequence). The CDR3 sequence: CASSLSSYRSSGNTIYF. CDR3 bases: TGTGCCAGCAGTTTATCTTCTTACAGGAGCTCTGGAAACACCATATATTTT.

This chain joins TRBV28 and TRBJ2-7, with 7 bases fitting TRBD2. CDR1 and CDR2 (germline): MDHEN, SYDVKM. V lost 7 bases, J lost 0 bases, and 3 bases stayed unmatched. The CDR3 has 13 residues. CDR3 nucleotides: TGTGCCAGCATGAGGACTAGCTCCTACGAGCAGTACTTC. Residues: CASMRTSSYEQYF.

The J gene is TRBJ2-3, the V gene TRBV7-2; the D gene is possibly TRBD1 (6 bases). The CDR3 covers 14 residues. Trimming took off 4 bases at V and 3 bases at J, with 11 bases between the two ends. Germline V lookup: CDR1 SGHTA, CDR2 FQGNSA. Written as DNA, the CDR3 is TGTGCCAGCAGCTGGGGGCAGGCGACAGATACGCAGTATTTT. The encoded protein is CASSWGQATDTQYF.

This clone was detected only a few times. The V and J genes are TRBV5-1 and TRBJ2-1; 11 bases fit TRBD1. After removal of 4 bases from V and 4 bases from J, the junction contained 4 bases not matched to a gene. Germline CDR1 reads SGHRS; CDR2 reads YFSETQ. The CDR3 runs 15 residues. CDR3 in amino acids: CASSPGTGGYNEQFF. CDR3 bases: TGCGCCAGCAGCCCGGGGACAGGGGGATACAATGAGCAGTTCTTC.